These T cell receptor beta chains were read from a single sample in a study of a mutant IDH1 vaccine in newly diagnosed glioma. Some clones are missing from TCRdb's copy, which holds only in-frame ones; the method was immunoSEQ multiplex PCR. The table shows approximately 81,000 clones, with roughly 85% occurring only once. These receptors' targets are unknown. This material consisted of PBMCs, taken from a glioma patient whose treatment included an IDH1 peptide vaccine. Every receptor here comes from a young man with glioma. Some clones in this sample may be carry-over from other donors' samples. The CDR3 runs from the conserved cysteine through the conserved F or W. The D gene is left open where the match is weak. Clone sizes are given selectively: once, few, many, or a class where the clone is expanded.

J gene | clone size | V gene | D gene | CDR3 DNA | CDR3 protein
TRBJ1-5 | few | TRBV5-6 | NA | TGTGCCAGCAGCACAATGGGGGTGGAGAATCAGCCCCAGCATTTT | CASSTMGVENQPQHF
TRBJ1-4 | NA | TRBV28 | TRBD1 | TGTGCCAGCAGCCCAGGACAGGTCGTCAATGAAAAACTGTTTTTT | CASSPGQVVNEKLFF
TRBJ2-1 | NA | TRBV4-2 | NA | TGTGCCAGCAGCCAAGATCAAACAATCAATGAGCAGTTCTTC | CASSQDQTINEQFF
TRBJ2-7 | NA | TRBV10-3 | NA | TGTGCCATCAGTAGTAGCGCTGACTCCTACGAGCAGTACTTC | CAISSSADSYEQYF
TRBJ2-7 | few | TRBV18 | TRBD1 | TGTGCCAGCTCATTCCGGGACAGGGCCTCCTACGAGCAGTACTTC | CASSFRDRASYEQYF
TRBJ1-2 | NA | TRBV30 | NA | TGTGCCTGGAATCAGGGGTTCGAGCTTCCCTATGGCTACACCTTC | CAWNQGFELPYGYTF
TRBJ2-3 | once | TRBV9 | NA | TGTGCCAGCAGCTCACCCAGCACAGATACGCAGTATTTT | CASSSPSTDTQYF
TRBJ2-7 | once | TRBV29-1 | NA | TGCAGCGTTGAAGTCGGGAGACGGTACGAGCAGTGCTTC | CSVEVGRRYEQCF
TRBJ1-6 | NA | TRBV30 | TRBD1 | TGTGCCTGGAAACAGGGGTTTGATTCACCCCTCCACTTT | CAWKQGFDSPLHF
TRBJ2-1 | NA | TRBV9 | NA | TGTGCCAGCAGACCGTTGAGCTCCTACAATGAGCAGTTCTTC | CASRPLSSYNEQFF
TRBJ1-2 | NA | TRBV7-2 | TRBD1 | TGTGCCAGCAGCTTAGCAAGAATCGGAGGGGGCGGGTCTGGCTACACCTTC | CASSLARIGGGGSGYTF
TRBJ2-5 | NA | TRBV5-4 | NA | TGTGCCAGCAGCTTGAAGGGCGTGCAAGAGACCCAGTACTTC | CASSLKGVQETQYF
TRBJ2-1 | NA | TRBV7-2 | TRBD1 | TGTGCCAGCAGCTTAGGATTAACAGGGGGGACCTACAATGAGCAGTTCTTC | CASSLGLTGGTYNEQFF
TRBJ2-3 | NA | TRBV9 | NA | TGTGCCAGCAGCGTAGAGGTCGGTTATAGCACAGATACGCAGTATTTT | CASSVEVGYSTDTQYF
TRBJ2-7 | once | TRBV2 | NA | TGTGCCAGCAGGATTAAGTACGAGCAGTACTTC | CASRIKYEQYF
TRBJ1-6 | NA | TRBV15 | NA | TGTGCCACCAGCAGAGATCAAGGGTATAATTCACCCCTCCACTTT | CATSRDQGYNSPLHF
TRBJ1-2 | NA | TRBV7-9 | NA | TGTGCCAGCAGCGTCAGGGACGGCTACACCTTC | CASSVRDGYTF